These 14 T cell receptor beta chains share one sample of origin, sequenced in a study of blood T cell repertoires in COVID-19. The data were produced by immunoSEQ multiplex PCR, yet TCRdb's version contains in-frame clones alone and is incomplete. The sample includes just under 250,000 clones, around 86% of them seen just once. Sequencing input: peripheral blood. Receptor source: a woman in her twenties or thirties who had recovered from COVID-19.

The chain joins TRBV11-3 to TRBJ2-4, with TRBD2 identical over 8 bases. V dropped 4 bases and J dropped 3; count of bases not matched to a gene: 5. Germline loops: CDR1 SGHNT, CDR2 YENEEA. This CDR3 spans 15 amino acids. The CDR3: CASSSGGGGKNIQYF. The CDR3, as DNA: TGTGCCAGCAGCTCCGGGGGGGGAGGCAAAAACATTCAGTACTTC.

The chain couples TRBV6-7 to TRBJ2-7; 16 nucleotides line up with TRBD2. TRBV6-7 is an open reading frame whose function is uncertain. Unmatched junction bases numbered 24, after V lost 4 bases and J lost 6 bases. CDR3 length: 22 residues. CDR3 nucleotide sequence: TGTGCCAGCAGTTCCCCGAAACATGGGACTAGCGGGGGGGTGTATTACTGCGGCGAGCAGTACTTC. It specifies CASSSPKHGTSGGVYYCGEQYF.

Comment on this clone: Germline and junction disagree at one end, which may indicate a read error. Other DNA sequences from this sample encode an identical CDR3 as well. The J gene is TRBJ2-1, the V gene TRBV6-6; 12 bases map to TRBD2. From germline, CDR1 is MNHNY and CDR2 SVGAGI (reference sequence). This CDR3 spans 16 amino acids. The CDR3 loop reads CASSPHTSGGLYEQFF. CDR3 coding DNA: TGCGCCAGCAGCCCACACACTAGCGGGGGGTTGTATGAGCAGTTCTTC.

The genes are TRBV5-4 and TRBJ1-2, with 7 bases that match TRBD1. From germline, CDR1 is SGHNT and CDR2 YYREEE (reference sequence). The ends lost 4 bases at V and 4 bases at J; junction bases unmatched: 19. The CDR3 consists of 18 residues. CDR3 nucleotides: TGTGCCAGCAGCAGCTCCCTACGCCGGGACAGCGGACTCTATGGCTACACCTTC. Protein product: CASSSSLRRDSGLYGYTF.

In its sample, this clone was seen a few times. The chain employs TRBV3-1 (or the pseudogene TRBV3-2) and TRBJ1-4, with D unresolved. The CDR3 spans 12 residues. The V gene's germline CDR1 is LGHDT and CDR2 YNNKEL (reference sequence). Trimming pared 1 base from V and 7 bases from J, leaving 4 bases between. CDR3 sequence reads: CASSQVVEKLFF. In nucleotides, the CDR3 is TGTGCCAGCAGCCAAGTAGTTGAAAAACTGTTTTTT.

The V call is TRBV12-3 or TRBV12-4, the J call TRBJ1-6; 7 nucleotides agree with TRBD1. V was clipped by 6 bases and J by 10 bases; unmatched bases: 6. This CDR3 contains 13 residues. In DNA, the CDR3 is TGTGCCAGCAGCCAGGGGGTAGGATCACCCCTCCACTTT. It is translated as CASSQGVGSPLHF.

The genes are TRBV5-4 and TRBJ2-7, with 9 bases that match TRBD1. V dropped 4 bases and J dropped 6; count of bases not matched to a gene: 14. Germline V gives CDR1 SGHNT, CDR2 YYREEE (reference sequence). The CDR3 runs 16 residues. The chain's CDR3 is CASSPGQGRGQAEQYF. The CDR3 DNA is TGTGCCAGCAGCCCCGGACAGGGGAGGGGTCAGGCCGAGCAGTACTTC. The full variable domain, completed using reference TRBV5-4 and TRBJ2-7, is ETGVTQSPTHLIKTRGQQVTLRCSSQSGHNTVSWYQQALGQGPQFIFQYYREEENGRGNFPPRFSGLQFPNYSSELNVNALELDDSALYLCASSPGQGRGQAEQYFGPGTRLTVT.

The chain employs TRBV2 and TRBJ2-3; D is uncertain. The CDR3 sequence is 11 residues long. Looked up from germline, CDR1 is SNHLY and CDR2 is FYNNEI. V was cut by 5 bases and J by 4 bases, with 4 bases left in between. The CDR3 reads CASSPADTQYF. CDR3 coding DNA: TGTGCCAGCAGTCCTGCAGATACGCAGTATTTT.

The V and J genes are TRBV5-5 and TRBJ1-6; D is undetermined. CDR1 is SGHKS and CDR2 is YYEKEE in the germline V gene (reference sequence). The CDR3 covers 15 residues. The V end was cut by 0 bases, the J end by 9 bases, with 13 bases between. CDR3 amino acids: CASSLDWGGGSPLHF. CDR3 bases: TGTGCCAGCAGCTTGGACTGGGGAGGAGGTTCACCCCTCCACTTT.

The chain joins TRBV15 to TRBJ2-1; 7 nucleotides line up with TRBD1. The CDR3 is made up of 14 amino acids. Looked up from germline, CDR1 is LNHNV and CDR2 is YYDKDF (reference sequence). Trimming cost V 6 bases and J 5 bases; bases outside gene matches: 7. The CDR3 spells CATRLDRAHNEQFF. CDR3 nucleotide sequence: TGTGCCACCAGGTTAGACAGGGCCCACAATGAGCAGTTCTTC.

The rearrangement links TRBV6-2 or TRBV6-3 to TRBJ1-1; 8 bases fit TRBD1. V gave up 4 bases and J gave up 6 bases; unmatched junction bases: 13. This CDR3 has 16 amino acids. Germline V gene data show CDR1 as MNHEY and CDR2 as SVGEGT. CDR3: CASSSRTGLGVAEAFF. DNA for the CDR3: TGTGCCAGCAGTTCCCGGACAGGGCTGGGGGTAGCTGAAGCTTTCTTT.

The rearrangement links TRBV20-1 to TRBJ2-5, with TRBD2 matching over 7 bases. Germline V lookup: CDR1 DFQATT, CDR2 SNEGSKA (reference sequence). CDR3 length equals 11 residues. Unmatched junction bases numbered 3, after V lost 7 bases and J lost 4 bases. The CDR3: CSVGGGETQYF. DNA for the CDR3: TGCAGTGTGGGCGGGGGAGAGACCCAGTACTTC.

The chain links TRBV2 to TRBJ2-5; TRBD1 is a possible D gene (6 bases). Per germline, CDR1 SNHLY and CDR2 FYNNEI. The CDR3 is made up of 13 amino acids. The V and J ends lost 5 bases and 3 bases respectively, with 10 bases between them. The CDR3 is CASSKNREETQYF. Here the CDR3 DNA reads TGTGCCAGCAGTAAAAACAGGGAAGAGACCCAGTACTTC.

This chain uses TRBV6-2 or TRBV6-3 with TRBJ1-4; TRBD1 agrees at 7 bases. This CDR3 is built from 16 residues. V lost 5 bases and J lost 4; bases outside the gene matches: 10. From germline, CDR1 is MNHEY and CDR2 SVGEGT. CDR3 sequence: CASSDGQAPGNEKLFF. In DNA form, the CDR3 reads TGTGCCAGCAGTGACGGACAGGCCCCGGGTAATGAAAAACTGTTTTTT.